A selection of T cell receptor beta chains follows, all from one sample in a study of Ad26.COV2.S vaccination and SARS-CoV-2 variants. Method: immunoSEQ multiplex PCR; TCRdb's copy keeps in-frame clones and lacks some. The sample has hundreds of thousands of clones; roughly 90% are singletons. The starting material was peripheral blood, obtained in a trial of Ad26.COV2.S vaccine versus placebo. These receptors were obtained from a person aged 18 to 59 who received the Ad26.COV2.S COVID-19 vaccine or a placebo. Each CDR3 is given with its conserved first and last residue. The D gene is left open where the match is weak. Clone size is not always given. Where it is, it says once, few, many or a class for expanded clones.

j_gene: TRBJ1-3; v_gene: TRBV7-2; d_gene: .; abundance: .; CDR3aa: CASSFSISGNTIYF; CDR3nt: TGTGCCAGCAGCTTCAGTATCTCTGGAAACACCATATATTTT
j_gene: TRBJ1-2; v_gene: TRBV6-5; d_gene: .; abundance: .; CDR3aa: CASSPRGRGVYGYTF; CDR3nt: TGTGCCAGCAGTCCCCGGGGTAGGGGAGTCTATGGCTACACCTTC
j_gene: TRBJ2-3; v_gene: TRBV5-1; d_gene: TRBD2; abundance: .; CDR3aa: CASSWEGSTDTQYF; CDR3nt: TGCGCCAGCAGCTGGGAGGGAAGCACAGATACGCAGTATTTT
j_gene: TRBJ1-5; v_gene: TRBV4-2; d_gene: TRBD1; abundance: .; CDR3aa: CASSHYWTGGNQPQHF; CDR3nt: TGTGCCAGCAGCCACTATTGGACAGGGGGTAATCAGCCCCAGCATTTT
j_gene: TRBJ2-5; v_gene: TRBV10-3; d_gene: .; abundance: .; CDR3aa: CAISESRGQGRRTQYF; CDR3nt: TGTGCCATCAGTGAGTCCCGCGGCCAGGGGAGAAGGACCCAGTACTTC
j_gene: TRBJ2-3; v_gene: TRBV7-2; d_gene: .; abundance: .; CDR3aa: CASSRDGLSTDTQYF; CDR3nt: TGTGCCAGCAGCAGGGACGGCCTTAGCACAGATACGCAGTATTTT
j_gene: TRBJ2-7; v_gene: TRBV6-5; d_gene: .; abundance: few; CDR3aa: CASSYGTSGYEQYF; CDR3nt: TGTGCCAGCAGTTACGGCACATCCGGCTACGAGCAGTACTTC
j_gene: TRBJ1-3; v_gene: TRBV6-6; d_gene: .; abundance: .; CDR3aa: CASSYTNSGNTIYF; CDR3nt: TGTGCCAGCAGTTACACCAACTCTGGAAACACCATATATTTT
j_gene: TRBJ1-2; v_gene: TRBV3-1/TRBV3-2; d_gene: .; abundance: .; CDR3aa: CASSQDENYGYTF; CDR3nt: TGTGCCAGCAGCCAAGATGAGAACTATGGCTACACCTTC
j_gene: TRBJ2-7; v_gene: TRBV18; d_gene: .; abundance: .; CDR3aa: CASSPRSIGEQYF; CDR3nt: TGTGCCAGCTCACCGCGGAGTATAGGCGAGCAGTACTTC
j_gene: TRBJ1-1; v_gene: TRBV3-1/TRBV3-2; d_gene: .; abundance: .; CDR3aa: CASSTQETNTEAFF; CDR3nt: TGTGCCAGCAGCACCCAAGAAACGAACACTGAAGCTTTCTTT
j_gene: TRBJ2-1; v_gene: TRBV3-1/TRBV3-2; d_gene: TRBD2; abundance: .; CDR3aa: CASSQGESGRRQFF; CDR3nt: TGTGCCAGCAGCCAAGGGGAGAGCGGGAGGCGACAGTTCTTC